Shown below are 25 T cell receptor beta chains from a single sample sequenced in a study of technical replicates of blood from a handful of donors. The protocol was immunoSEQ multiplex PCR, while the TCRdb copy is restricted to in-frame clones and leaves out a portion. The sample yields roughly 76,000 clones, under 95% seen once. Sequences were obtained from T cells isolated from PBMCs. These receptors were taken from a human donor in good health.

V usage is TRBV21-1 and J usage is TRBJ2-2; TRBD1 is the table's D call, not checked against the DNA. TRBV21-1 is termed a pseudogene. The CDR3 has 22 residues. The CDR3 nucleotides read TGTGCCAGCAGCAAAGCTTCGTCGGGGATGGCGAACAGGGGTATGAACACCGGGGAGCTGTTTTTT. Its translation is CASSKASSGMANRGMNTGELFF.

This CDR3 reads CASSIAGGYEQYF. DNA of the CDR3: TGTGCCAGTAGTATCGCGGGCGGCTACGAGCAGTACTTC. V gene TRBV19 combines with J gene TRBJ2-7; tentatively, D is TRBD2 (5 bases). The CDR3 covers 13 residues. The ends were cut back, 3 bases at V and 3 bases at J, with 9 bases in the middle. The germline CDR1 and CDR2 sequences are LNHDA and SQIVND (reference sequence).

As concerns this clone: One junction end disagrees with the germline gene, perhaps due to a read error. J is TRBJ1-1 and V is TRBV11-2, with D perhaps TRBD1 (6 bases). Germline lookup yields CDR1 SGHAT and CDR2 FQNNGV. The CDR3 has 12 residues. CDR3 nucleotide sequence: TGTGCCAGCAGCCTAGCGGGGACACCGCAGCTCTTT. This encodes CASSLAGTPQLF.

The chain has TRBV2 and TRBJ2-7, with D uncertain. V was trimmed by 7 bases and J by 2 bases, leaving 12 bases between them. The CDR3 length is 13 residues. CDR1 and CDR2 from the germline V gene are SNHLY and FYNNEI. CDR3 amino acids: CASIKALTYEQYF. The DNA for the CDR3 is TGTGCCAGCATTAAAGCGTTAACCTACGAGCAGTACTTC.

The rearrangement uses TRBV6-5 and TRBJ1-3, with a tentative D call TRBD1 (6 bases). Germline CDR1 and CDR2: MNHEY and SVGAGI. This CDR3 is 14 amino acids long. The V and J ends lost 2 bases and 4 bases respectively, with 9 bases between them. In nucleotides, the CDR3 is TGTGCCAGCAGTTACGCGGGGGCCGGAAACACCATATATTTT. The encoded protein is CASSYAGAGNTIYF.

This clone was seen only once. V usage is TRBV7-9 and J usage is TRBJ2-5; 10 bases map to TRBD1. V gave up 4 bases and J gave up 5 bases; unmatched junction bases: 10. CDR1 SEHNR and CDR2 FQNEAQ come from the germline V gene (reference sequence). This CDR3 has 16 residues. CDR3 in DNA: TGTGCCAGCAGCTACCCGGGACAGGGGCCGATGGAGACCCAGTACTTC. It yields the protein CASSYPGQGPMETQYF.

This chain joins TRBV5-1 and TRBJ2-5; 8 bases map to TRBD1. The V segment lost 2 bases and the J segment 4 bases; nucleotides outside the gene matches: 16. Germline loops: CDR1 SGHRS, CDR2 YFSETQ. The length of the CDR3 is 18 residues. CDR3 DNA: TGCGCCAGCAGCTTTCAAATCACAAGGACAGGGTATGGAGAGACCCAGTACTTC. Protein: CASSFQITRTGYGETQYF.

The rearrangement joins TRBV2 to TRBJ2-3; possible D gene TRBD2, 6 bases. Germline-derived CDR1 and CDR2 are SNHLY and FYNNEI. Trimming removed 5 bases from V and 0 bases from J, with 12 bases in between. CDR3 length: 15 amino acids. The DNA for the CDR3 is TGTGCCAGCAGTTCAGTGGGGGGTAGCACAGATACGCAGTATTTT. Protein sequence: CASSSVGGSTDTQYF.

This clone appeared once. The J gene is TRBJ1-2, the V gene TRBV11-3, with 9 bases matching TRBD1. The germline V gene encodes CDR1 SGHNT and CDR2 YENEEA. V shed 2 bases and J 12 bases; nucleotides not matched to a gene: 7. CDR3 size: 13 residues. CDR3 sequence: CASSLSPGQGHTF. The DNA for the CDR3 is TGTGCCAGCAGCTTATCTCCGGGACAGGGACACACCTTC. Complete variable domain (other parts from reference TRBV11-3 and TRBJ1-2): EAGVVQSPRYKIIEKKQPVAFWCNPISGHNTLYWYLQNLGQGPELLIRYENEEAVDDSQLPKDRFSAERLKGVDSTLKIQPAELGDSAVYLCASSLSPGQGHTFGSGTRLTVV.

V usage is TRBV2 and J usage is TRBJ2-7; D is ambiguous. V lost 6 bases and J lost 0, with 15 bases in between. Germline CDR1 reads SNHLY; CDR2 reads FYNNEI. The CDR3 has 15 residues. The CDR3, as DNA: TGTGCCAGCAGCGTAAACCCTAGAACCTCCTACGAGCAGTACTTC. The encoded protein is CASSVNPRTSYEQYF.

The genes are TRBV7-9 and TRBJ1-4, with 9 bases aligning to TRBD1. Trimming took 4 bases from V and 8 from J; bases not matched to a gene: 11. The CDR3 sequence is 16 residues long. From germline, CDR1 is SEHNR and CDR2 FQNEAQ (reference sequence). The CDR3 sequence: CASSSNQGQGGEKLFF. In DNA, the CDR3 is TGTGCCAGCAGCTCCAACCAGGGACAGGGAGGCGAAAAACTGTTTTTT. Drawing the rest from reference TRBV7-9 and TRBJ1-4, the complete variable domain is DTGVSQNPRHKITKRGQNVTFRCDPISEHNRLYWYRQTLGQGPEFLTYFQNEAQLEKSRLLSDRFSAERPKGSFSTLEIQRTEQGDSAMYLCASSSNQGQGGEKLFFGSGTQLSVL.

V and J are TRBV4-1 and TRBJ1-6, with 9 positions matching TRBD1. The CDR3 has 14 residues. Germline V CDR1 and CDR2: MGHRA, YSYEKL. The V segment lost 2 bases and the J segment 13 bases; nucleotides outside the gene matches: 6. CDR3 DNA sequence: TGCGCCAGCAGCCAACCGGGACAGGGAACCCCCCTCCACTTT. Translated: CASSQPGQGTPLHF.

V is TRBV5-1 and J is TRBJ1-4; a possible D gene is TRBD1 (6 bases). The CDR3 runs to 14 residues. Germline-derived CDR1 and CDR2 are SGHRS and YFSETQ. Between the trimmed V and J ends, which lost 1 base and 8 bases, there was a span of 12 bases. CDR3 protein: CASSLTGQGEKLFF. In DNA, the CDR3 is TGCGCCAGCAGCTTGACAGGGCAAGGGGAAAAACTGTTTTTT. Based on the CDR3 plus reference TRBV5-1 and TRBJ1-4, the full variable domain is KAGVTQTPRYLIKTRGQQVTLSCSPISGHRSVSWYQQTPGQGLQFLFEYFSETQRNKGNFPGRFSGRQFSNSRSEMNVSTLELGDSALYLCASSLTGQGEKLFFGSGTQLSVL.

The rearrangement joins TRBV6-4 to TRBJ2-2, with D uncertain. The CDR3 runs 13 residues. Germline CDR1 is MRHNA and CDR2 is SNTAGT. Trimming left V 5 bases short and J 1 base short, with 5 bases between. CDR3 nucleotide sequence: TGTGCCAGCAGTTCCAAGAACACCGGGGAGCTGTTTTTT. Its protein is CASSSKNTGELFF.

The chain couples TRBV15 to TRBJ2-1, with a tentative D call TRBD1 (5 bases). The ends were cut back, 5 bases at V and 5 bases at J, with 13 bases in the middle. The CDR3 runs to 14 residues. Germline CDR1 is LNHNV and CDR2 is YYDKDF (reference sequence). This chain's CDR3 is CATSWDTGDNEQFF. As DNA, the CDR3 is TGTGCCACCAGCTGGGATACAGGTGACAATGAGCAGTTCTTC.

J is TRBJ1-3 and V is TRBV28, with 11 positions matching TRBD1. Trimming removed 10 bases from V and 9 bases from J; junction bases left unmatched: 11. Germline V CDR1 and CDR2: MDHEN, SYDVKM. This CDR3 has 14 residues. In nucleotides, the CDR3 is TGTGCCACGCGGGGGACAGGGGGGGTGAGCACCATATATTTT. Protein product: CATRGTGGVSTIYF. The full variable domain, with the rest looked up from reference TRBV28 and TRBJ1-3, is DVKVTQSSRYLVKRTGEKVFLECVQDMDHENMFWYRQDPGLGLRLIYFSYDVKMKEKGDIPEGYSVSREKKERFSLILESASTNQTSMYLCATRGTGGVSTIYFGEGSWLTVV.

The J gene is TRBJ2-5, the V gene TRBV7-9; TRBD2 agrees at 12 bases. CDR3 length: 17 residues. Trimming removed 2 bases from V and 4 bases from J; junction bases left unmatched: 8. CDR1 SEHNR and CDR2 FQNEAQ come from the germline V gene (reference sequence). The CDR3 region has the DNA TGTGCCAGCAGCTTAATCAGACTAGCGGGAGAAGGAGAGACCCAGTACTTC. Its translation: CASSLIRLAGEGETQYF.

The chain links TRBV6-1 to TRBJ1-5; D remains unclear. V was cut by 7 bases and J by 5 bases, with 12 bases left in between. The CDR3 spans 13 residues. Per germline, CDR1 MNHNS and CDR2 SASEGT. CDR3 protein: CASTPGSDQPQHF. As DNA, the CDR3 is TGTGCCAGCACTCCGGGGAGCGATCAGCCCCAGCATTTT.

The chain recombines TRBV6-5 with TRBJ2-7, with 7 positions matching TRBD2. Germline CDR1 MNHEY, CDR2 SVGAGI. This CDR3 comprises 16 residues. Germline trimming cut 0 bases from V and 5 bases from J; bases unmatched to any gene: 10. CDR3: CASSYSSSGGFDEQYF. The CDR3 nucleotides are TGTGCCAGCAGTTACTCGTCGTCGGGGGGTTTCGACGAGCAGTACTTC.

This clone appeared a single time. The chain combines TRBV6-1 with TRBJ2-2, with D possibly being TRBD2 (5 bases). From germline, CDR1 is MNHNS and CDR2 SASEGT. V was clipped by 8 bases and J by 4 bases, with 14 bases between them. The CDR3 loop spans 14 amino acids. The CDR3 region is CASLEGVSTGELFF. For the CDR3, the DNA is TGTGCCAGCCTTGAGGGTGTAAGCACCGGGGAGCTGTTTTTT.

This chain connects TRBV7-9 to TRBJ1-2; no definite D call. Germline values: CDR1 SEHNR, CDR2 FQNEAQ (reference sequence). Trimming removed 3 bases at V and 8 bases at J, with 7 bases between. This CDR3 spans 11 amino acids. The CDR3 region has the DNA TGTGCCAGCAGCTTCCTTCCCGGCTACACCTTC. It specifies CASSFLPGYTF. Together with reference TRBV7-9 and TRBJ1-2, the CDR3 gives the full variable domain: DTGVSQNPRHKITKRGQNVTFRCDPISEHNRLYWYRQTLGQGPEFLTYFQNEAQLEKSRLLSDRFSAERPKGSFSTLEIQRTEQGDSAMYLCASSFLPGYTFGSGTRLTVV.

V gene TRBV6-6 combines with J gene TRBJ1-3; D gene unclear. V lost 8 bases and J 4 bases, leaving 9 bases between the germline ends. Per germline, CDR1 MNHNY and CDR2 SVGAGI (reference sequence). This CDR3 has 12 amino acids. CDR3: CASGLQGNTIYF. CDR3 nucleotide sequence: TGTGCCAGCGGACTACAGGGAAACACCATATATTTT.

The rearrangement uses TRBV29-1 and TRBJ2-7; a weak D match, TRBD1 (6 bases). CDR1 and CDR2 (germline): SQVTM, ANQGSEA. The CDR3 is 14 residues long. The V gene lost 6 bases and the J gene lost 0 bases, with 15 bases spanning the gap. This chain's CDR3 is CSVNLPDSSYEQYF. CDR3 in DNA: TGCAGCGTCAACCTACCGGACAGCTCCTACGAGCAGTACTTC.

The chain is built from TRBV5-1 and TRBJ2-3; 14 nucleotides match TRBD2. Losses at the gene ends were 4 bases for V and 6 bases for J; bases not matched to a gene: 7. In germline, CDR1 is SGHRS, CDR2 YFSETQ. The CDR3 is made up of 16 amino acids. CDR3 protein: CASSRGTSGSGDTQYF. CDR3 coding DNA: TGCGCCAGCAGCCGTGGGACTAGCGGGAGCGGTGATACGCAGTATTTT.

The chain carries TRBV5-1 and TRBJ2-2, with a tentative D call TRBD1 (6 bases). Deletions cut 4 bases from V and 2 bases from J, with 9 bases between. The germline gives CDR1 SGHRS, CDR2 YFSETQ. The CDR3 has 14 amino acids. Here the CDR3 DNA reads TGCGCCAGCAGCAAGGGACAAAACACCGGGGAGCTGTTTTTT. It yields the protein CASSKGQNTGELFF.